The 14 T cell receptor beta chains presented below share a single source sample, sequenced in a study of graft-versus-host responses after intestinal transplantation. Here immunoSEQ multiplex PCR was the method, and the copy in TCRdb shows in-frame clones only, minus some. The sample lists 10,000 to 15,000 clones, more than 25% seen once, with approximately 2.4% in the top ten. Plating of about 200,000 CFSE-labeled responder cells was done together with about 200,000 irradiated, violet-dye-labeled stimulator cells. The sequencing used alloreactive CD8+ T cells from a mixed lymphocyte reaction culture, collected before intestinal transplant. Regarding subset: CFSE-low proliferating T cells sorted from approximately 6-day pre-transplant mixed lymphocyte reaction (GvH or HvG direction). The receptors originated from a human patient who received an intestinal transplant.

In this sample, this clone turned up a few times. J is TRBJ2-7 and V is TRBV28; D is possibly TRBD2 (6 bases). The length of the CDR3 is 13 residues. The V gene's germline CDR1 is MDHEN and CDR2 SYDVKM. Between the trimmed V and J ends, which lost 3 bases and 4 bases, there was a span of 10 bases. This chain's CDR3 is CASSFGGRYEQYF. The CDR3 DNA reads TGTGCCAGCAGTTTTGGGGGGAGGTACGAGCAGTACTTC.

This clone came up a few times. A far larger clone is one base from this, pointing to a likely read error. This sequence joins TRBV19 and TRBJ2-2; 12 nucleotides match TRBD2. J lost 2 bases, V lost 5 bases, and 6 bases had no gene match. The CDR3 length is 17 residues. In germline, CDR1 is LNHDA, CDR2 SQIVND (reference sequence). The CDR3 is CASSLTSGGPNTGELFF. The CDR3 bases are TGTGCCAGTAGTTTGACTAGCGGGGGACCCAACACCGGGGAGCTGTTTTTT.

The table lists this clone with a few counts. The chain links TRBV5-6 to TRBJ1-4; no reliable D call. The germline gives CDR1 SGHDT, CDR2 YYEEEE. The CDR3 totals 13 residues. V dropped 1 base and J dropped 8 bases, with 9 bases sitting between them. The CDR3 spells CASSLTTSEKLFF. The CDR3 DNA reads TGTGCCAGCAGCTTGACCACCTCGGAAAAACTGTTTTTT. Drawing the rest from reference TRBV5-6 and TRBJ1-4, the complete variable domain is DAGVTQSPTHLIKTRGQQVTLRCSPKSGHDTVSWYQQALGQGPQFIFQYYEEEERQRGNFPDRFSGHQFPNYSSELNVNALLLGDSALYLCASSLTTSEKLFFGSGTQLSVL.

In this sample, this clone turned up many times. The V and J genes are TRBV5-1 and TRBJ2-7, with TRBD2 matching 9 bases. Per the germline V gene, CDR1 is SGHRS and CDR2 is YFSETQ. The CDR3 contains 16 residues. With 4 bases clipped from V and 12 bases from J, the junction kept 20 bases outside the gene matches. CDR3 nucleotide sequence: TGCGCCAGCAGCCCCAATGCGGCGGGGGGGCCACCCCCGCCGTACTTC. The encoded protein is CASSPNAAGGPPPPYF.

This clone was seen only a few times. The chain combines TRBV4-1 with TRBJ2-5; TRBD1 matches at 7 bases. J was trimmed by 3 bases and V by 1 base; bases with no gene match: 20. The CDR3 runs to 20 residues. Germline CDR1 and CDR2: MGHRA and YSYEKL. In nucleotides, the CDR3 is TGCGCCAGCAGCCAAGGTTGGGGGATCCGGGACAGCCTCCTGAAAGAGACCCAGTACTTC. Translating it yields CASSQGWGIRDSLLKETQYF.

This chain's CDR3 is CASSLRTSARAFEQFF. CDR3 in DNA: TGTGCCAGCAGCCTAAGGACTAGTGCGCGGGCCTTTGAGCAGTTCTTC. This sequence joins TRBV9 and TRBJ2-1; TRBD2 aligns across 7 bases. Germline V CDR1 and CDR2: SGDLS, YYNGEE. The CDR3 length is 16 residues. V was pared by 4 bases and J by 9 bases, with 16 bases of the junction left unmatched.

The rearrangement joins TRBV25-1 to TRBJ2-5; D remains ambiguous. V lost 2 bases and J 0 bases, leaving 10 bases between the germline ends. Germline values: CDR1 MGHDK, CDR2 SYGVNS. The CDR3 length is 15 residues. The CDR3 here is CASSEGSANQETQYF. CDR3 in DNA: TGTGCCAGCAGTGAAGGTTCGGCTAACCAAGAGACCCAGTACTTC.

This chain joins TRBV4-3 and TRBJ2-7, with D perhaps TRBD1 (5 bases). With 1 base removed from V and 1 base from J, the gap between germline ends came to 8 bases. The CDR3 consists of 14 residues. In germline, CDR1 is LGHNA, CDR2 YSLEER. CDR3 in DNA: TGCGCCAGCAGCCAAGGCCACAGGTCCTACGAGCAGTACTTC. Its protein is CASSQGHRSYEQYF.

By frequency in the sample, this clone is medium-sized. V and J are TRBV27 and TRBJ2-1, with a tentative D call TRBD2 (6 bases). V lost 2 bases and J lost 6, with 8 bases in between. Germline V gene lookup returns CDR1 MNHEY and CDR2 SMNVEV (reference sequence). The CDR3 sequence is 13 residues long. The CDR3 region is CASSLGLLNEQFF. CDR3 nucleotide sequence: TGTGCCAGCAGTTTAGGACTACTCAATGAGCAGTTCTTC.

The rearrangement joins TRBV4-1 to TRBJ2-7; 9 positions agree with TRBD1. The CDR3 loop spans 14 amino acids. Unmatched junction bases numbered 4, after V lost 5 bases and J lost 2 bases. CDR1 is MGHRA and CDR2 is YSYEKL in the germline V gene. The CDR3 nucleotides read TGCGCCAGCAGCTCCGACAGGGGGGCCTACGAGCAGTACTTC. This codes for CASSSDRGAYEQYF.

Judged by abundance, this clone is medium-sized. V gene TRBV27 combines with J gene TRBJ2-3, with TRBD2 matching 7 bases. This CDR3 has 15 residues. The germline gives CDR1 MNHEY, CDR2 SMNVEV (reference sequence). The ends lost 5 bases at V and 1 base at J; junction bases unmatched: 6. This CDR3 is CASSPPTSGTDTQYF. The CDR3 nucleotides are TGTGCCAGCAGTCCCCCCACTAGCGGCACAGATACGCAGTATTTT.

The genes are TRBV4-1 and TRBJ1-2; 10 nucleotides match TRBD1. In germline, CDR1 is MGHRA, CDR2 YSYEKL. J gave up 5 bases and V 4 bases, and 4 bases lay outside the gene matches. The CDR3 extends over 14 amino acids. CDR3 coding DNA: TGCGCCAGCAGCCCGGGACAGGGGACTTATGGCTACACCTTC. Its translation: CASSPGQGTYGYTF.

The table lists this clone with a few counts. The chain uses TRBV7-9 and TRBJ2-7; perhaps TRBD1 as D (5 bases). This CDR3 has 15 residues. Germline assignment: CDR1 SEHNR and CDR2 FQNEAQ (reference sequence). V was cut by 1 base and J by 3 bases, with 13 bases left in between. DNA of the CDR3: TGTGCCAGCAGCTTAGGCAAACTCAGGGTCTACGAGCAGTACTTC. Protein: CASSLGKLRVYEQYF.

The chain is built from TRBV9 and TRBJ2-7; D uncertain. V dropped 0 bases and J dropped 3 bases, with 10 bases sitting between them. The CDR3 sequence is 14 residues long. In germline, CDR1 is SGDLS, CDR2 YYNGEE. The DNA for the CDR3 is TGTGCCAGCAGCGTAGGGGCTAGTAGCTACGAGCAGTACTTC. Encoded protein: CASSVGASSYEQYF.